This T cell receptor beta chain was sequenced during a study of long-term antiretroviral therapy in people with HIV. Germline CDR1 is ENHRY and CDR2 is SYGVKD. CDR3 length: 15 residues. V was shortened by 6 bases and J by 2 bases, with 17 bases between the two germline ends. Investigators performed immunoSEQ version v3.0 at survey level. The data were produced by immunoSEQ multiplex PCR, yet TCRdb's version contains in-frame clones alone and is incomplete. Here the sample spans about 20,000 clones, 90% being singletons. Worth noting for this clone: Its target is unknown.

Study-level results: HIV repertoires spanned tighter CDR3 length ranges than controls did.

The rearrangement joins TRBV10-3 to TRBJ2-7; D perhaps matches TRBD1 (6 bases). The TCR comes from a woman younger than 45 with HIV. The sequenced sample was unsorted PBMCs, obtained about 4.5 years before starting antiretroviral therapy. As DNA, the CDR3 is TGTGCCATCAGGGAAAGGACAGAGGCCACCTACGAGCAGTACTTC. Its translation is CAIRERTEATYEQYF.